The 15 T cell receptor beta chains below were found in one sample sequenced in a study of CD8+ T cells in alopecia areata. Sequencing templates came from extracted RNA that was reverse transcribed into cDNA. Clones were read by immunoSEQ multiplex PCR, and TCRdb kept only the in-frame ones, dropping some. Here the sample spans a few hundred thousand clones, 60% being singletons. Treatment: oral pan-JAK inhibitor, 5-10 mg twice daily. The material was CD4+ T cells sorted from blood, obtained between weeks 51 and 52, from a patient treated with tofacitinib. Receptors were obtained from a human donor with alopecia areata.

The chain uses TRBV5-4 and TRBJ2-5, with 9 bases that match TRBD1. CDR3 length equals 14 residues. With V trimmed by 4 bases and J by 5 bases, 6 bases remained unmatched. Per the germline V gene, CDR1 is SGHNT and CDR2 is YYREEE (reference sequence). The CDR3 DNA reads TGTGCCAGCAGCCAGGACAGGGGTGGGGAGACCCAGTACTTC. It yields the protein CASSQDRGGETQYF.

The genes are TRBV2 and TRBJ2-7; no clear D gene. The CDR3 is 14 residues long. The germline V and J ends were trimmed by 3 bases and 1 base, with 10 bases remaining between them. Germline V gene sequence: CDR1 SNHLY, CDR2 FYNNEI. CDR3 protein: CASSDNVRSYEQYF. The CDR3 region has the DNA TGTGCCAGCAGTGATAACGTCCGTTCCTACGAGCAGTACTTC.

The chain employs TRBV7-9 and TRBJ2-5; 8 bases match TRBD1. Trimming cost V 10 bases and J 5 bases; bases outside gene matches: 6. CDR3 length: 12 residues. In germline, CDR1 is SEHNR, CDR2 FQNEAQ (reference sequence). The CDR3 is CATWGDRETQYF. The DNA of the CDR3 is TGTGCCACCTGGGGGGACAGGGAGACCCAGTACTTC.

This clone has just one count. Other DNA sequences in the same sample also yield this CDR3. The rearrangement joins TRBV7-9 to TRBJ1-4; D gene uncertain. V was cut by 5 bases and J by 0 bases, with 7 bases left in between. The CDR3 contains 14 residues. The germline V gene has CDR1 SEHNR and CDR2 FQNEAQ (reference sequence). The DNA of the CDR3 is TGTGCCAGCAGCCTTGCAGCAACTAATGAAAAACTGTTTTTT. This encodes CASSLAATNEKLFF.

The chain links TRBV7-6 to TRBJ2-5, with TRBD2 matching 7 bases. There are 15 residues in the CDR3. V lost 3 bases and J lost 2; bases outside the gene matches: 6. Per germline, CDR1 SGHVS and CDR2 FNYEAQ. CDR3 loop: CASSFQRGEQETQYF. CDR3 coding DNA: TGTGCCAGCAGCTTCCAACGGGGGGAACAAGAGACCCAGTACTTC.

The V gene is TRBV10-3, the J gene TRBJ1-1; possible D gene TRBD1, 5 bases. CDR1 is ENHRY and CDR2 is SYGVKD in the germline V gene. The CDR3 is 13 amino acids. V was clipped by 10 bases and J by 1 base, with 13 bases between them. The CDR3 DNA reads as TGTGCCACCGAGGGGTGGGGGAACACTGAAGCTTTCTTT. Protein product: CATEGWGNTEAFF.

V usage is TRBV10-3 and J usage is TRBJ2-5, with 13 bases that match TRBD2. CDR3 length equals 17 residues. Unmatched junction bases numbered 7, after V lost 0 bases and J lost 6 bases. Germline-derived CDR1 and CDR2 are ENHRY and SYGVKD. CDR3 coding DNA: TGTGCCATCAGTGAGTCCGGGACTAGCGGGGTCTGGCAGACCCAGTACTTC. Translated: CAISESGTSGVWQTQYF.

The V call is TRBV5-6, the J call TRBJ2-3; TRBD2 matches at 8 bases. The CDR3 covers 13 residues. Germline CDR1 is SGHDT and CDR2 is YYEEEE. The ends lost 4 bases at V and 2 bases at J; junction bases unmatched: 0. The CDR3: CASSGLATDTQYF. The DNA of the CDR3 is TGTGCCAGCAGCGGACTAGCCACAGATACGCAGTATTTT.

CDR3 amino acids: CASSLRGGYYEQYF. The CDR3 bases are TGTGCCAGCAGCTTACGTGGCGGGTACTACGAGCAGTACTTC. V gene TRBV7-9 combines with J gene TRBJ2-7; D is perhaps TRBD2 (5 bases). Trimming took 2 bases from V and 3 from J, leaving 11 bases between them. CDR3 size: 14 residues. Germline V CDR1 and CDR2: SEHNR, FQNEAQ (reference sequence).

Only a few counts were recorded for this clone. The chain carries TRBV14 and TRBJ2-7; D possibly matches TRBD1 or TRBD2 (7 bases each). Germline V gene lookup returns CDR1 SGHDN and CDR2 FVKESK. The CDR3 extends over 12 amino acids. V was pared by 8 bases and J by 3 bases, with 11 bases between. CDR3 sequence reads: CASGRGLYEQYF. CDR3 DNA: TGTGCCAGCGGGAGGGGGCTCTACGAGCAGTACTTC.

The sample holds one count of this clone. The rearrangement joins TRBV7-9 to TRBJ2-3; perhaps TRBD2 as D (5 bases). Germline V gene data show CDR1 as SEHNR and CDR2 as FQNEAQ (reference sequence). The CDR3 length is 13 residues. V was shortened by 1 base and J by 6 bases, with 8 bases between the two germline ends. The CDR3 coding sequence is TGTGCCAGCAGCTTAGTGGGAGCTGATACGCAGTATTTT. It specifies CASSLVGADTQYF.

This chain joins TRBV4-2 and TRBJ2-3; TRBD2 agrees at 11 bases. V was clipped by 6 bases and J by 1 base; unmatched bases: 3. The V gene's germline CDR1 is LGHNA and CDR2 YNFKEQ. The CDR3 totals 15 residues. CDR3 loop: CASRLTSGGTDTQYF. CDR3 DNA: TGTGCCAGCAGGCTGACTAGCGGGGGCACAGATACGCAGTATTTT.

V and J are TRBV10-3 and TRBJ2-7; 10 nucleotides agree with TRBD1. The CDR3 has 14 residues. The V gene end was trimmed by 5 bases and the J gene end by 7 bases; junction bases not matched to a gene: 8. The V gene's germline CDR1 is ENHRY and CDR2 SYGVKD. CDR3 in amino acids: CAISSPGQGREQYF. The CDR3 nucleotides read TGTGCCATCAGTTCCCCGGGACAGGGGAGGGAGCAGTACTTC.

As for this clone: Additional DNA sequences in this sample encode the identical CDR3. The V gene is TRBV29-1, the J gene TRBJ2-3; perhaps TRBD1 as D (6 bases). The CDR3 runs to 13 residues. Deletions cut 4 bases from V and 4 bases from J, with 12 bases between. Per the germline V gene, CDR1 is SQVTM and CDR2 is ANQGSEA. In DNA, the CDR3 is TGCAGCGTTGGCCACAGGGTATCAGATACGCAGTATTTT. Translation: CSVGHRVSDTQYF.

This rearrangement joins TRBV2 to TRBJ1-1; TRBD1 matches 7 bases. The CDR3 consists of 17 residues. The J segment lost 0 bases and the V segment lost 1 base, leaving 8 bases of the junction unmatched. CDR1 is SNHLY and CDR2 is FYNNEI in the germline V gene. The CDR3 loop is CASSEVVGQPMNTEAFF. The DNA for the CDR3 is TGTGCCAGCAGTGAAGTTGTGGGACAGCCGATGAACACTGAAGCTTTCTTT. Variable domain in full (rest from reference TRBV2 and TRBJ1-1): EPEVTQTPSHQVTQMGQEVILRCVPISNHLYFYWYRQILGQKVEFLVSFYNNEISEKSEIFDDQFSVERPDGSNFTLKIRSTKLEDSAMYFCASSEVVGQPMNTEAFFGQGTRLTVV.